The clone carrying this T cell receptor beta chain is a singleton in its sample. The CDR3 consists of 17 residues. Germline V gene sequence: CDR1 MNHEY, CDR2 SMNVEV (reference sequence). Germline trimming cut 6 bases from V and 2 bases from J; bases unmatched to any gene: 12. Profiled with immunoSEQ multiplex PCR; TCRdb holds only in-frame clones, not every one. The data show around 200,000 clones, about 84% seen once. These data belong to a study of blood T cell repertoires in COVID-19. The source is a human donor in a cohort sampled during active COVID-19. Sequences were obtained from peripheral blood. J is TRBJ2-5 and V is TRBV27, with 10 nucleotides matching TRBD2. CDR3 coding DNA: TGTGCCAGCAGCCCAACAATAGCGGGGGGACCACAAGAGACCCAGTACTTC. This codes for CASSPTIAGGPQETQYF.